The 25 T cell receptor beta chains presented below share a single source sample, sequenced in a study of blood T cell repertoires in COVID-19. Generated by immunoSEQ multiplex PCR, the TCRdb table keeps only in-frame clones and is missing some. The repertoire holds roughly 16,000 clones, with about four fifths as singletons. The sample consisted of peripheral blood. The receptor set was obtained from an elderly man with active COVID-19.

V usage is TRBV9 and J usage is TRBJ2-7, with TRBD1 matching over 7 bases. Per the germline V gene, CDR1 is SGDLS and CDR2 is YYNGEE. The junction had 3 bases not matched to a gene; V was cut back by 3 bases and J by 0 bases. The CDR3 is made up of 14 amino acids. In DNA form, the CDR3 reads TGTGCCAGCAGCGGACGGGACAGCTCCTACGAGCAGTACTTC. Translated, it gives CASSGRDSSYEQYF. Drawing the rest from reference TRBV9 and TRBJ2-7, the complete variable domain is DSGVTQTPKHLITATGQRVTLRCSPRSGDLSVYWYQQSLDQGLQFLIQYYNGEERAKGNILERFSAQQFPDLHSELNLSSLELGDSALYFCASSGRDSSYEQYFGPGTRLTVT.

The chain carries TRBV6-2 or TRBV6-3 and TRBJ2-7; TRBD1 might be the D (5 bases). CDR1 is MNHEY and CDR2 is SVGEGT in the germline V gene. CDR3 length equals 11 residues. The V end was cut by 2 bases, the J end by 9 bases, with 8 bases between. CDR3 sequence reads: CASSYEGAQYF. For the CDR3, the DNA is TGTGCCAGCAGTTACGAAGGGGCGCAGTACTTC.

The CDR3 loop is CASSGGSSSVSSYNEQFF. Written as DNA, the CDR3 is TGCGCCAGCAGCGGGGGCTCCTCCTCCGTTAGCTCCTACAATGAGCAGTTCTTC. The chain recombines TRBV5-1 with TRBJ2-1, with TRBD1 as a possible D gene (6 bases). With 4 bases removed from V and 0 bases from J, the gap between germline ends came to 20 bases. This CDR3 region has 18 residues. Germline V gene data show CDR1 as SGHRS and CDR2 as YFSETQ. The entire variable domain, with the rest obtained from reference TRBV5-1 and TRBJ2-1, is as follows: KAGVTQTPRYLIKTRGQQVTLSCSPISGHRSVSWYQQTPGQGLQFLFEYFSETQRNKGNFPGRFSGRQFSNSRSEMNVSTLELGDSALYLCASSGGSSSVSSYNEQFFGPGTRLTVL.

The chain combines TRBV19 with TRBJ1-5, with D tentatively TRBD1 (5 bases). There are 13 residues in the CDR3. V lost 3 bases to trimming and J lost 7 bases, with 10 bases between them. Germline V gene data show CDR1 as LNHDA and CDR2 as SQIVND (reference sequence). Written as DNA, the CDR3 is TGTGCCAGTAGTATGGGGGGAGGCCAGCCCCAGCATTTT. Translation gives CASSMGGGQPQHF.

The CDR3 DNA follows: TGTGCCAGTAGTATAGATCTATTCTCGGAGACCCAGTACTTC. This encodes CASSIDLFSETQYF. This chain joins TRBV19 and TRBJ2-5; the D is unclear. Germline V CDR1 and CDR2: LNHDA, SQIVND (reference sequence). The CDR3 covers 14 residues. The V gene lost 0 bases and the J gene lost 5 bases, with 10 bases spanning the gap.

CDR3 amino acids: CASSDIGRSSGANVLTF. The CDR3 nucleotides are TGTGCCAGCAGTGACATAGGGAGGTCCTCTGGGGCCAACGTCCTGACTTTC. V gene TRBV2 combines with J gene TRBJ2-6; tentatively, D is TRBD2 (6 bases). This CDR3 is 17 amino acids long. V lost 3 bases to trimming and J lost 0 bases, with 12 bases between them. Germline V gene lookup returns CDR1 SNHLY and CDR2 FYNNEI.

V usage is TRBV28 and J usage is TRBJ1-2; unclear D gene. The CDR3 loop spans 15 amino acids. Germline CDR1 is MDHEN and CDR2 is SYDVKM. Trimming cost V 3 bases and J 0 bases, with 11 bases left between them. CDR3: CASSFPRGANYGYTF. For the CDR3, the DNA is TGTGCCAGCAGTTTTCCCCGGGGAGCTAACTATGGCTACACCTTC.

CDR3 nucleotides: TGTGCCAGCAGGCCCCCAGGCTACAATGAGCAGTTCTTC. Its translation: CASRPPGYNEQFF. The chain combines TRBV6-5 with TRBJ2-1; D gene uncertain. CDR3 length equals 13 residues. V dropped 6 bases and J dropped 3 bases, with 9 bases sitting between them. Germline V lookup: CDR1 MNHEY, CDR2 SVGAGI.

The J gene is TRBJ1-1, the V gene TRBV30; 10 bases are shared with TRBD1. Germline V gene data show CDR1 as GTSNPN and CDR2 as SVGIG (reference sequence). The CDR3 runs 14 residues. J gave up 2 bases and V 4 bases, and 4 bases lay outside the gene matches. DNA of the CDR3: TGTGCCTGGACCCGGGACAGGGGTAACACTGAAGCTTTCTTT. It codes for CAWTRDRGNTEAFF.

V and J are TRBV5-1 and TRBJ2-5, with D maybe TRBD2 (5 bases). The V end was cut by 0 bases, the J end by 5 bases, with 17 bases between. The CDR3 has 16 residues. Per the germline V gene, CDR1 is SGHRS and CDR2 is YFSETQ. CDR3 in DNA: TGCGCCAGCAGCTTGGTGGCTAGCAAGGGATATGAGACCCAGTACTTC. This gives the protein CASSLVASKGYETQYF.

V gene TRBV27 combines with J gene TRBJ2-3; D perhaps matches TRBD2 (7 bases). The germline V gene encodes CDR1 MNHEY and CDR2 SMNVEV (reference sequence). Trimming stripped 7 bases from V and 2 bases from J, with 16 bases between. The CDR3 runs to 15 residues. CDR3 amino acids: CASIPEAGATDTQYF. The CDR3 nucleotides are TGTGCCAGCATCCCGGAGGCGGGGGCCACAGATACGCAGTATTTT.

This sequence joins TRBV5-1 and TRBJ2-2; D is possibly TRBD2 (5 bases). The CDR3 is made up of 15 amino acids. CDR1 and CDR2 from the germline V gene are SGHRS and YFSETQ. V lost 4 bases and J 4 bases, leaving 14 bases between the germline ends. The CDR3 nucleotides read TGCGCCAGCAGCCTTGATGAGGGCAGCACCGGGGAGCTGTTTTTT. Translation gives CASSLDEGSTGELFF.

The J gene is TRBJ2-2, the V gene TRBV24-1, with 10 bases fitting TRBD2. Germline assignment: CDR1 KGHDR and CDR2 SFDVKD. The CDR3 is 15 residues long. After removal of 5 bases from V and 7 bases from J, the junction contained 6 bases not matched to a gene. The CDR3 is CATSAIAGGFGELFF. Written as DNA, the CDR3 is TGTGCCACCAGTGCAATAGCGGGAGGTTTCGGGGAGCTGTTTTTT.

The chain is built from TRBV9 and TRBJ1-6, with D maybe TRBD1 (5 bases). The V and J ends lost 5 bases and 8 bases respectively, with 11 bases between them. This CDR3 has 13 amino acids. In germline, CDR1 is SGDLS, CDR2 YYNGEE. CDR3 sequence (DNA): TGTGCCAGCAGTGCCTCCAGGGATTCACCCCTCCACTTT. Translation gives CASSASRDSPLHF.

This clone was found once. The J gene is TRBJ2-3, the V gene TRBV4-1, with 11 bases aligning to TRBD2. V lost 0 bases to trimming and J lost 0 bases; unmatched junction nucleotides: 2. The CDR3 totals 17 residues. CDR1 MGHRA and CDR2 YSYEKL come from the germline V gene. Here the CDR3 DNA reads TGCGCCAGCAGCCAAGATTGGACTAGCGGGAGCACAGATACGCAGTATTTT. This translates into CASSQDWTSGSTDTQYF.

The chain has TRBV6-5 and TRBJ1-2; D unclear. Germline CDR1 MNHEY, CDR2 SVGAGI. CDR3 length equals 12 residues. V lost 5 bases, J lost 4 bases, and 8 bases lay in between. The CDR3 coding sequence is TGTGCCAGCAGTAGGGAGGGCTATGGCTACACCTTC. Translating it yields CASSREGYGYTF.

The gene calls are TRBV13 and TRBJ2-1; D uncertain. CDR3 size: 14 residues. V lost 0 bases and J 12 bases, leaving 15 bases between the germline ends. CDR1 is PRHDT, CDR2 FYEKMQ, per germline (reference sequence). In nucleotides, the CDR3 is TGTGCCAGCAGCTTAGGCCGCGGTAGCATAGGGCAGTTCTTC. Protein product: CASSLGRGSIGQFF.

V and J are TRBV28 and TRBJ1-5; 7 nucleotides line up with TRBD1. The CDR3 covers 15 residues. CDR1 is MDHEN, CDR2 SYDVKM, per germline. With 6 bases clipped from V and 5 bases from J, the junction kept 10 bases outside the gene matches. The CDR3 region is CASSQGDSVYQPQHF. The CDR3 DNA reads as TGTGCCAGCAGCCAGGGGGACAGCGTATATCAGCCCCAGCATTTT.

The chain recombines TRBV28 with TRBJ2-7; a weak D match, TRBD2 (6 bases). CDR1 and CDR2 (germline): MDHEN, SYDVKM. The CDR3 consists of 12 residues. Trimming pared 6 bases from V and 6 bases from J, leaving 12 bases between. The CDR3 loop is CASRTGRREQYF. The CDR3 DNA reads as TGTGCCAGCAGGACTGGGAGGCGCGAGCAGTACTTC.

The J gene is TRBJ2-1, the V gene TRBV5-1, with 8 bases matching TRBD1. J was trimmed by 7 bases and V by 4 bases; bases with no gene match: 7. In germline, CDR1 is SGHRS, CDR2 YFSETQ. The CDR3 is 14 residues long. CDR3 protein: CASSQMGQANEQFF. The CDR3 DNA is TGCGCCAGCAGCCAAATGGGACAGGCGAATGAGCAGTTCTTC.

The V and J genes are TRBV7-8 and TRBJ1-4; perhaps TRBD1 as D (6 bases). CDR3 size: 13 residues. The ends were cut back, 5 bases at V and 8 bases at J, with 12 bases in the middle. Per the germline V gene, CDR1 is SGHVS and CDR2 is FQNEAQ. Here the CDR3 reads CASSTRTVEKLFF. CDR3 sequence (DNA): TGTGCCAGCAGCACACGGACAGTCGAAAAACTGTTTTTT.

V and J are TRBV6-5 and TRBJ2-7; 9 nucleotides match TRBD1. The trim removed 9 bases at V and 4 bases at J, leaving 7 bases unmatched. The CDR3 consists of 13 residues. Germline V CDR1 and CDR2: MNHEY, SVGAGI. The CDR3 bases are TGTGCCAGTACCGGGACAGGGAATTACGAGCAGTACTTC. It specifies CASTGTGNYEQYF.

This chain uses TRBV5-1 with TRBJ2-1, with 12 bases aligning to TRBD2. The CDR3 has 16 amino acids. The germline V gene encodes CDR1 SGHRS and CDR2 YFSETQ. The V gene end was trimmed by 2 bases and the J gene end by 6 bases; junction bases not matched to a gene: 6. The CDR3 sequence is CASSLRTSGIINEQFF. The CDR3 bases are TGCGCCAGCAGCTTACGGACTAGCGGGATTATCAATGAGCAGTTCTTC.

This chain connects TRBV5-1 to TRBJ2-7; 9 positions agree with TRBD1. CDR3 length: 14 amino acids. J gave up 6 bases and V 2 bases, and 6 bases lay outside the gene matches. Germline V gives CDR1 SGHRS, CDR2 YFSETQ. The CDR3 is CASSFDPDRGEQYF. The CDR3 nucleotides read TGCGCCAGCAGCTTTGACCCGGACAGGGGCGAGCAGTACTTC.

This clone was observed a few times. The rearrangement joins TRBV11-3 to TRBJ2-7, with 10 bases that match TRBD1. This CDR3 spans 13 amino acids. Trimming took 11 bases from V and 3 from J; bases not matched to a gene: 7. Germline V gene data show CDR1 as SGHNT and CDR2 as YENEEA. In DNA, the CDR3 is TGTGCCGGGACCGGGACAGGGGACTACGAGCAGTACTTC. It translates to CAGTGTGDYEQYF.